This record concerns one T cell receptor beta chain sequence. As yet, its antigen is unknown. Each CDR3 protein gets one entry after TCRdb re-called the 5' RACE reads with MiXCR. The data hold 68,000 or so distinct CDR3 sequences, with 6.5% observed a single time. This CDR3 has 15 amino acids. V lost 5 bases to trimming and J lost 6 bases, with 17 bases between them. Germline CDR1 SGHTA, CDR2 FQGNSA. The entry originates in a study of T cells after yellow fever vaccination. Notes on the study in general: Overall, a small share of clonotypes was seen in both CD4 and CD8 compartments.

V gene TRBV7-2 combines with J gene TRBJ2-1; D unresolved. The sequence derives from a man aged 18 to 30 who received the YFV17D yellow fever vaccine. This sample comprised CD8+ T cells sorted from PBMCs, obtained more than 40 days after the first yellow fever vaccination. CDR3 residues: CASSPTGVGTNEQFF. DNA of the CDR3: TGTGCCAGCAGCCCTACGGGTGTCGGAACCAATGAGCAGTTCTTC. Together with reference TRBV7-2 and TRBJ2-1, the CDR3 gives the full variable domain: GAGVSQSPSNKVTEKGKDVELRCDPISGHTALYWYRQSLGQGLEFLIYFQGNSAPDKSGLPSDRFSAERTGGSVSTLTIQRTQQEDSAVYLCASSPTGVGTNEQFFGPGTRLTVL.